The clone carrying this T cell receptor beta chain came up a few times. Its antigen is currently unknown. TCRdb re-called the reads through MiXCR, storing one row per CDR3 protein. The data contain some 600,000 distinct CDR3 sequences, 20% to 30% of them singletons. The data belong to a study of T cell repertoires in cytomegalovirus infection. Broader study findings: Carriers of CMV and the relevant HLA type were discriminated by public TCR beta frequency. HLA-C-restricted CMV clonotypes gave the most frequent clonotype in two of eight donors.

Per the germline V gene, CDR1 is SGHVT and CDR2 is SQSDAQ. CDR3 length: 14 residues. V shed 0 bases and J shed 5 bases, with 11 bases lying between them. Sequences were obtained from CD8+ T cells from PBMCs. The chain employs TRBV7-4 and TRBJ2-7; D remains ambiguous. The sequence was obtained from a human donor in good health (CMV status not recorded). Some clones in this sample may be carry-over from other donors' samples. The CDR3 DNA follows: TGTGCCAGCAGCTTAGCGAGAAAGGGTAACGAGCAGTACTTC. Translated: CASSLARKGNEQYF.